Listed here are 3 T cell receptor beta chains from one sample, sequenced in a study of shared clonotypes between healthy human individuals. The repertoire was sequenced with immunoSEQ multiplex PCR; TCRdb's copy has only in-frame clones and lacks some. The table records roughly 2 million clones, 90% to 96% of them present only once. Sequencing used naive CD4+ T cells sorted from blood. Subset reported: CD45RA+ positively selected. Receptors originate from a man aged 18 to 30 in good health.

V and J are TRBV6-6 and TRBJ2-7; D is tentatively TRBD1 or TRBD2 (6 bases each). V lost 6 bases to trimming and J lost 4 bases, with 19 bases between them. Germline CDR1 MNHNY, CDR2 SVGAGI (reference sequence). There are 15 residues in the CDR3. The DNA for the CDR3 is TGTGCCAGCAGCCCCCCCGGGGGCCAGGGGTACGAGCAGTACTTC. Residues: CASSPPGGQGYEQYF.

The V gene is TRBV5-1, the J gene TRBJ1-6, with 7 positions matching TRBD1. V was pared by 0 bases and J by 7 bases, with 10 bases of the junction left unmatched. Germline V gene sequence: CDR1 SGHRS, CDR2 YFSETQ. CDR3 size: 17 residues. This chain's CDR3 is CASSLAGRQGGNSPLHF. The CDR3 DNA sequence: TGCGCCAGCAGCTTGGCCGGTCGACAGGGAGGGAATTCACCCCTCCACTTT.

The rearrangement links TRBV11-2 to TRBJ2-7; 9 bases align to TRBD2. The germline gives CDR1 SGHAT, CDR2 FQNNGV. The CDR3 is 15 amino acids. With 2 bases clipped from V and 2 bases from J, the junction kept 4 bases outside the gene matches. The CDR3 nucleotides are TGTGCCAGCAGCTTATACCCTAGCGGGGCCTACGAGCAGTACTTC. It yields the protein CASSLYPSGAYEQYF.